Listed here is a single T cell receptor beta chain. This clone was picked up a small number of times. This receptor's antigen is unknown. No much larger clone exists at a distance of one base, and base qualities are not known. This sample was included in a study of blood T cell repertoires in COVID-19 (dated by TCRdb to the early 2020s). Context from the whole study: Collaborator samples came from the United States, Italy and Spain and covered acute and convalescent phases of COVID-19. The samples were drawn from the first 160 participants of the ongoing ImmuneRACE study and from 1,254 subjects provided by 6 global collaborators. The prospective study material was composed of cDNA or gDNA derived from T cells, B-cell-depleted T cells, or PBMCs. The repertoires were released in a freely available public database meant as a resource for research on the immune response to SARS-CoV-2. Subjects who had been exposed to COVID-19, were actively infected with it, or had recovered from it provided the deeply sampled blood TCRbeta repertoires that made up the dataset. Where available, HLA class I and class II types were obtained from metadata supplied by the sample provider rather than from assay-based typing. Nearly every sample came with metadata listing a de-identified subject ID, COVID-19 status, age in years and sex.

TCRbeta CDR3 regions were amplified from genomic DNA using the immunoSEQ Assay, a bias-controlled multiplex PCR. In the original analysis: Within the assay, amplification of reference gene primers was used to estimate how many nucleated cells each sample contained. To quantify the absolute abundance of each unique TCRbeta CDR3 rearrangement, sequence reads were collapsed and filtered. For each sample, productive Simpson clonality was calculated as the square root of Simpson's diversity index across productive rearrangements. TCRdb retrieved this table from immuneACCESS and kept in-frame rearrangements only. Not all clones are present; in checked studies, unresolved V genes account for under half, and no reason is known for the remainder. That table is the source of V, J and clone size, and D and trimming were worked out from the DNA. Recorded for this sample are 150,000 to 200,000 clones; 80% to 95% of them occurred a single time. Under 5% of the sample rests with the top ten.

What the work shows at the level of the full study, not this receptor alone: Clinical and demographic metadata were provided uncurated, with the amount varying by source and participant.

Each collaborating institution followed its own protocols to collect whole blood in K2EDTA tubes. For TCRbeta analysis, collaborator samples were shipped as frozen whole blood, as isolated PBMCs, or as DNA extracted from either sample type. Reading from cysteine to phenylalanine, the CDR3 counts 13 amino acids. CDR3 DNA is the only sequence kept; it has 39 bases, read in frame from the first base. Trimming removed 3 bases from V and 1 base from J, leaving 6 bases between the germline ends. Sample: peripheral blood. This chain joins TRBV12-3 or TRBV12-4 to TRBJ1-1, with no confident D gene call. The source is a woman aged 50 to 65 with acute or convalescent COVID-19. CDR3 reads: CASSLARNTEAFF. The DNA sequence is given as TGTGCCAGCAGTTTGGCCCGGAACACTGAAGCTTTCTTT.